This T cell receptor (beta chain) was captured in a study of tumor and adjacent non-tumor tissue in lung cancer. Whole-study results and caveats: In normal lung, the top 100 clones were significantly more dominant than in tumor. Higher tumor TCR diversity was associated with shorter survival.

The CDR3 length is 16 residues. Germline CDR1 GTSNPN, CDR2 SVGIG (reference sequence). In regard to this clonotype: Its antigen is undetermined. A read error may explain this, as a much larger clone is one base away.

RNA was extracted from bulk tissue without any cell sorting. This non-tumor lung sample came from over 3 cm beyond the tumor edge. Chemotherapy-naive patients with new lung cancer underwent thoracic surgery in China, August–November 2014. The library came from three nested PCR rounds adapted from ARM-PCR protocols. TCRdb re-analysed the multiplex PCR reads in MiXCR, keeping a single row per CDR3 protein. The sample has about 110,000 distinct CDR3 sequences; 60% to 65% are singletons. The sample taken for sequencing was distant non-tumor lung tissue. The chain recombines TRBV30 with TRBJ2-1; TRBD2 aligns across 10 bases. This TCR derives from a man in his sixties with non-small cell lung cancer. This chain's CDR3 is CARSVGSSGSYNEQFF. CDR3 nucleotide sequence: TGTGCCAGGAGTGTAGGCTCTAGCGGGAGTTACAATGAGCAGTTCTTC. Full variable domain (rest looked up from reference TRBV30 and TRBJ2-1): SQTIHQWPATLVQPVGSPLSLECTVEGTSNPNLYWYRQAAGRGLQLLFYSVGIGQISSEVPQNLSASRPQDRQFILSSKKLLLSDSGFYLCARSVGSSGSYNEQFFGPGTRLTVL.